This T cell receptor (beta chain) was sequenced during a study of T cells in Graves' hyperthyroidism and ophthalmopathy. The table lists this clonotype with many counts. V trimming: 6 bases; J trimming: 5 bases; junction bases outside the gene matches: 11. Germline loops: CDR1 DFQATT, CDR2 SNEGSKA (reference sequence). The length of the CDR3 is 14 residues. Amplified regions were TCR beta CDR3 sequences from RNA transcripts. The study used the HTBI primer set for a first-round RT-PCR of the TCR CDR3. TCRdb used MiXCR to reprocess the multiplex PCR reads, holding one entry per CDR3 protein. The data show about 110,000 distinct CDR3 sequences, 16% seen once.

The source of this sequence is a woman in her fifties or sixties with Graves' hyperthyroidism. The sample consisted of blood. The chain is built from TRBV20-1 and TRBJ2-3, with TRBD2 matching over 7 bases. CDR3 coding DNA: TGCAGTGCCATTGAAGCGGGAAGAGGAGATACGCAGTATTTT. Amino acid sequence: CSAIEAGRGDTQYF.